The 26 T cell receptor beta chains reported below all come from one sample, sequenced in a study of brain T cells in children with intractable seizures. Clones were read by immunoSEQ multiplex PCR, and TCRdb kept only the in-frame ones, dropping some. In the table there are 70,000 to 85,000 clones, under 95% of which are singletons. The sample in question was peripheral blood, obtained at surgery. Receptor source: a girl aged 2-9 years with Rasmussen encephalitis and intractable seizures.

The chain recombines TRBV6-5 with TRBJ2-7; D remains ambiguous. CDR1 is MNHEY, CDR2 SVGAGI, per germline. The CDR3 contains 13 residues. The V and J ends lost 7 bases and 6 bases respectively, with 16 bases between them. CDR3 in amino acids: CASKAPTLGEQYF. The CDR3 bases are TGTGCCAGCAAAGCACCCACCCTCGGCGAGCAGTACTTC.

The J gene is TRBJ2-1, the V gene TRBV11-3, with no clear D. Per the germline V gene, CDR1 is SGHNT and CDR2 is YENEEA. CDR3 size: 13 residues. Trimming shortened V by 1 base and J by 7 bases, and 8 bases separated the two germline ends. The CDR3, as DNA: TGTGCCAGCAGCTTAGCCCTAAAAAATGAGCAGTTCTTC. It encodes CASSLALKNEQFF.

V gene TRBV19 combines with J gene TRBJ1-5; D is perhaps TRBD1 (5 bases). The CDR3 sequence is 14 residues long. The germline gives CDR1 LNHDA, CDR2 SQIVND (reference sequence). Trimming pared 5 bases from V and 4 bases from J, leaving 12 bases between. DNA of the CDR3: TGTGCCAGTAGTCCTGACAGACTAAATCAGCCCCAGCATTTT. Encoded protein: CASSPDRLNQPQHF.

The J gene is TRBJ2-7, the V gene TRBV11-3; D is perhaps TRBD2 (5 bases). The V end was cut by 5 bases, the J end by 3 bases, with 14 bases between. The CDR3 is 14 amino acids. Germline CDR1 reads SGHNT; CDR2 reads YENEEA. The CDR3 spells CASSRRAGLYEQYF. CDR3 bases: TGTGCCAGCAGCCGCCGGGCTGGACTCTACGAGCAGTACTTC.

Here the CDR3 reads CAISDTGTGAYEQYF. In nucleotides, the CDR3 is TGTGCCATCAGCGATACCGGGACAGGAGCATACGAGCAGTACTTC. The chain uses TRBV10-3 and TRBJ2-7, with TRBD1 matching 8 bases. This CDR3 is built from 15 residues. After removal of 6 bases from V and 4 bases from J, the junction contained 11 bases not matched to a gene. Looked up from germline, CDR1 is ENHRY and CDR2 is SYGVKD.

The chain couples TRBV27 to TRBJ2-1; TRBD1 is a possible D gene (5 bases). Germline CDR1 is MNHEY and CDR2 is SMNVEV (reference sequence). V was pared by 8 bases and J by 8 bases, with 19 bases between. The CDR3 consists of 14 residues. The CDR3 DNA follows: TGTGCCAGCTGGGCTGGGGCCAATCCCGATGAGCAGTTCTTC. This translates into CASWAGANPDEQFF.

The genes are TRBV2 and TRBJ1-1; D call uncertain. The CDR3 is 14 amino acids. CDR1 SNHLY and CDR2 FYNNEI come from the germline V gene. With 1 base removed from V and 6 bases from J, the gap between germline ends came to 12 bases. The CDR3 region is CASSEVSPRAEAFF. CDR3 coding DNA: TGTGCCAGCAGTGAAGTGTCCCCCCGGGCTGAAGCTTTCTTT. The whole variable domain, remainder taken from reference TRBV2 and TRBJ1-1, is EPEVTQTPSHQVTQMGQEVILRCVPISNHLYFYWYRQILGQKVEFLVSFYNNEISEKSEIFDDQFSVERPDGSNFTLKIRSTKLEDSAMYFCASSEVSPRAEAFFGQGTRLTVV.

V usage is TRBV7-9 and J usage is TRBJ1-6, with a tentative D call TRBD1 (5 bases). The germline CDR1 and CDR2 sequences are SEHNR and FQNEAQ (reference sequence). Trimming removed 5 bases at V and 9 bases at J, with 17 bases between. There are 15 residues in the CDR3. The chain's CDR3 is CASSLVQGRRSPLHF. The CDR3 DNA reads as TGTGCCAGCAGCCTAGTCCAGGGACGACGTTCACCCCTCCACTTT.

The chain couples TRBV4-1 to TRBJ2-1; 8 nucleotides line up with TRBD2. CDR3 length: 16 residues. Germline lookup yields CDR1 MGHRA and CDR2 YSYEKL. V was clipped by 0 bases and J by 2 bases; unmatched bases: 3. In nucleotides, the CDR3 is TGCGCCAGCAGCCAAGAGCGGGGGGCTCCCTACAATGAGCAGTTCTTC. It is translated as CASSQERGAPYNEQFF.

The CDR3: CASSQVGRGEKLFF. The CDR3 coding sequence is TGCGCCAGCAGCCAAGTCGGGAGGGGGGAAAAACTGTTTTTT. The chain couples TRBV4-1 to TRBJ1-4, with D perhaps matching TRBD1 (6 bases). Germline CDR1 MGHRA, CDR2 YSYEKL. This CDR3 is 14 amino acids long. The V end was cut by 1 base, the J end by 8 bases, with 11 bases between.

The chain links TRBV7-9 to TRBJ1-2; D ambiguous. Germline loops: CDR1 SEHNR, CDR2 FQNEAQ (reference sequence). CDR3 size: 13 residues. V was pared by 5 bases and J by 5 bases, with 12 bases between. The CDR3 protein is CASSLEGLYGYTF. CDR3 coding DNA: TGTGCCAGCAGCCTAGAGGGATTATATGGCTACACCTTC.

The chain combines TRBV10-3 with TRBJ2-3; no definite D call. The CDR3 totals 13 residues. V was cut by 8 bases and J by 3 bases, with 12 bases left in between. Germline V lookup: CDR1 ENHRY, CDR2 SYGVKD. The CDR3: CAISQGQTDTQYF. CDR3 coding DNA: TGTGCCATCTCCCAAGGGCAGACAGATACGCAGTATTTT.

This clone was detected once. The rearrangement links TRBV7-6 to TRBJ2-2; 11 bases align to TRBD2. This CDR3 region has 15 residues. The trim removed 4 bases at V and 7 bases at J, leaving 5 bases unmatched. The germline gives CDR1 SGHVS, CDR2 FNYEAQ. CDR3 in DNA: TGTGCCAGCAGCTCGCGGACTAGCGGGTTCGGGGAGCTGTTTTTT. It translates to CASSSRTSGFGELFF.

The CDR3 DNA follows: TGTGCCAGCAGTGACAGGGATAATTCACCCCTCCACTTT. Its translation: CASSDRDNSPLHF. The chain couples TRBV6-4 to TRBJ1-6; D unresolved. There are 13 residues in the CDR3. From germline, CDR1 is MRHNA and CDR2 SNTAGT. V shed 2 bases and J shed 5 bases, with 4 bases lying between them.

This clone was counted a single time. The V and J genes are TRBV7-2 and TRBJ2-5, with D perhaps given as TRBD1 or TRBD2 (5 bases each). Germline V CDR1 and CDR2: SGHTA, FQGNSA. The CDR3 consists of 13 residues. V dropped 5 bases and J dropped 1 base, with 8 bases sitting between them. CDR3 sequence (DNA): TGTGCCAGCAGCAGGGGACCCCAAGAGACCCAGTACTTC. It translates to CASSRGPQETQYF.

The table lists this clone with a count of one. This chain links TRBV5-1 with TRBJ2-5, with 16 nucleotides matching TRBD2. The ends lost 4 bases at V and 9 bases at J; junction bases unmatched: 21. The CDR3 runs to 20 residues. Germline CDR1 reads SGHRS; CDR2 reads YFSETQ. The CDR3 region is CASSPAGQGLAGGPGWAQYF. In DNA form, the CDR3 reads TGCGCCAGCAGCCCCGCTGGGCAGGGACTAGCGGGAGGGCCCGGGTGGGCCCAGTACTTC.

The V call is TRBV7-9, the J call TRBJ2-2, with D possibly being TRBD2 (7 bases). Trimming left V 3 bases short and J 4 bases short, with 21 bases between. This CDR3 has 18 residues. Looked up from germline, CDR1 is SEHNR and CDR2 is FQNEAQ (reference sequence). The DNA of the CDR3 is TGTGCCAGCAGCTTTGGGGGCACGGGAGGTTCAGTCACCGGGGAGCTGTTTTTT. Amino acid sequence: CASSFGGTGGSVTGELFF.

This clone came up once. The gene calls are TRBV10-2 and TRBJ1-2; D not resolved. This CDR3 contains 13 residues. Trimming left V 3 bases short and J 3 bases short, with 8 bases between. Germline loops: CDR1 WSHSY, CDR2 SAAADI. The CDR3 sequence: CASSERDYYGYTF. For the CDR3, the DNA is TGCGCCAGCAGTGAAAGAGATTACTATGGCTACACCTTC.

The chain joins TRBV7-2 to TRBJ1-3, with 9 bases that match TRBD1. Germline V lookup: CDR1 SGHTA, CDR2 FQGNSA. J lost 9 bases, V lost 4 bases, and 7 bases had no gene match. The CDR3 totals 14 residues. For the CDR3, the DNA is TGTGCCAGCAGCTGGGGACAGGGAATAGCCACCATATATTTT. This translates into CASSWGQGIATIYF.

The V call is TRBV2, the J call TRBJ1-5, with a possible D match to TRBD1 (5 bases). Germline V gene sequence: CDR1 SNHLY, CDR2 FYNNEI. V dropped 3 bases and J dropped 8 bases, with 11 bases sitting between them. This CDR3 has 13 residues. The CDR3 protein is CASSDQGLKPQHF. The DNA of the CDR3 is TGTGCCAGCAGTGACCAGGGATTAAAGCCCCAGCATTTT.

This clone was seen only once. This chain links TRBV7-9 with TRBJ1-1, with TRBD1 matching over 7 bases. The germline CDR1 and CDR2 sequences are SEHNR and FQNEAQ (reference sequence). The CDR3 is 16 amino acids. The V segment lost 2 bases and the J segment 4 bases; nucleotides outside the gene matches: 10. DNA for the CDR3: TGTGCCAGCAGCTTATATCGGCAGGGGGTTGGCACTGAAGCTTTCTTT. This sequence encodes CASSLYRQGVGTEAFF.

V usage is TRBV2 and J usage is TRBJ1-6, with TRBD1 matching 7 bases. CDR3 length: 15 amino acids. With V trimmed by 4 bases and J by 4 bases, 4 bases remained unmatched. Germline CDR1 and CDR2: SNHLY and FYNNEI. The DNA for the CDR3 is TGTGCCAGCAGTGGAGGACAGGTTTATAATTCACCCCTCCACTTT. This codes for CASSGGQVYNSPLHF.

J is TRBJ2-1 and V is TRBV2, with 14 bases fitting TRBD2. CDR3 length equals 14 residues. Germline V gene data show CDR1 as SNHLY and CDR2 as FYNNEI. The ends lost 6 bases at V and 9 bases at J; junction bases unmatched: 4. CDR3 residues: CASRTSGGAGEQFF. For the CDR3, the DNA is TGTGCCAGCAGGACTAGCGGGGGGGCCGGTGAGCAGTTCTTC. Looking up the rest from reference TRBV2 and TRBJ2-1 gives the full variable domain: EPEVTQTPSHQVTQMGQEVILRCVPISNHLYFYWYRQILGQKVEFLVSFYNNEISEKSEIFDDQFSVERPDGSNFTLKIRSTKLEDSAMYFCASRTSGGAGEQFFGPGTRLTVL.

The chain combines TRBV10-2 with TRBJ1-2; weak D call: TRBD1 (5 bases). The CDR3 spans 13 residues. V was trimmed by 0 bases and J by 4 bases, leaving 6 bases between them. CDR1 WSHSY and CDR2 SAAADI come from the germline V gene. The CDR3 nucleotides read TGCGCCAGCAGTGAGTCGACAGTCTATGGCTACACCTTC. It specifies CASSESTVYGYTF.

The chain has TRBV29-1 and TRBJ2-1; TRBD2 agrees at 11 bases. Germline CDR1 is SQVTM and CDR2 is ANQGSEA. The ends lost 8 bases at V and 6 bases at J; junction bases unmatched: 9. CDR3 length: 14 residues. For the CDR3, the DNA is TGCAGCATTACCGGGACTAGCGGTATCAATGAGCAGTTCTTC. The encoded protein is CSITGTSGINEQFF.

The rearrangement uses TRBV5-5 and TRBJ1-1; D call uncertain. This CDR3 region has 15 residues. The V end was cut by 6 bases, the J end by 0 bases, with 15 bases between. The germline gives CDR1 SGHKS, CDR2 YYEKEE (reference sequence). CDR3 nucleotides: TGTGCCAGCACCCCGCGGCGCTCCCTGAACACTGAAGCTTTCTTT. As protein: CASTPRRSLNTEAFF.